A single sample gave rise to the 5 T cell receptor beta chains below, sequenced in a study of molecular identifiers for immune sequencing clone quantification. TCRdb reanalysed the PCR reads using MiXCR and keeps one entry per CDR3 protein. This sample has a few hundred thousand distinct CDR3 sequences, with 24% found just once. The material sequenced was naive CD8+ T cells from blood, with Jurkat cell RNA spiked in. Subset defined: FACS-sorted CD8+CD4-CCR7+CD45RA+ naive T cells. The source of these receptors is a human donor in good health. Some libraries in this study had Jurkat cell RNA spiked in.

Only a few counts were recorded for this clonotype. The genes are TRBV4-3 and TRBJ1-3; D gene ambiguous. Germline CDR1 and CDR2: LGHNA and YSLEER. V was cut by 4 bases and J by 4 bases, with 14 bases left in between. The CDR3 runs to 15 residues. The CDR3 nucleotides read TGCGCCAGCAGCCTAGATAACCCTCCCGGAAACACCATATATTTT. Protein product: CASSLDNPPGNTIYF.

The chain couples TRBV28 to TRBJ1-5; D call uncertain. The V end was cut by 6 bases, the J end by 3 bases, with 15 bases between. The germline V gene has CDR1 MDHEN and CDR2 SYDVKM. This CDR3 comprises 15 residues. CDR3 amino acids: CASSHEVEANQPQHF. CDR3 DNA sequence: TGTGCCAGCAGCCATGAGGTGGAAGCCAATCAGCCCCAGCATTTT.

This clonotype was found many times. This chain connects TRBV29-1 to TRBJ1-3; D is unclear. The length of the CDR3 is 14 residues. Trimming removed 2 bases from V and 0 bases from J, with 8 bases in between. CDR1 SQVTM and CDR2 ANQGSEA come from the germline V gene. The CDR3 here is CSVERPNSGNTIYF. The CDR3 DNA reads as TGCAGCGTTGAACGACCGAACTCTGGAAACACCATATATTTT.

This clonotype came up a few times. This chain uses TRBV6-5 with TRBJ2-1, with 8 bases matching TRBD2. Unmatched junction bases numbered 9, after V lost 1 base and J lost 13 bases. The germline CDR1 and CDR2 sequences are MNHEY and SVGAGI. The CDR3 has 14 amino acids. CDR3 DNA: TGTGCCAGCAGTTACTTCGGGAGGGGCGAAGTACAGTTCTTC. This sequence encodes CASSYFGRGEVQFF.

This clonotype appeared many times. This sequence joins TRBV11-2 and TRBJ2-3; D gene unclear. Between the trimmed V and J ends, which lost 1 base and 1 base, there was a span of 3 bases. The germline V gene has CDR1 SGHAT and CDR2 FQNNGV. The CDR3 contains 13 residues. The CDR3 sequence: CASSLVRTDTQYF. The CDR3 bases are TGTGCCAGCAGCTTAGTGCGCACAGATACGCAGTATTTT. Full variable domain (rest looked up from reference TRBV11-2 and TRBJ2-3): EAGVAQSPRYKIIEKRQSVAFWCNPISGHATLYWYQQILGQGPKLLIQFQNNGVVDDSQLPKDRFSAERLKGVDSTLKIQPAKLEDSAVYLCASSLVRTDTQYFGPGTRLTVL.